This TCR beta chain was sequenced during a study of shared clonotypes between healthy human individuals. Study-level points and caveats: Among a few donors, roughly 5.4% of naive CD4 clonotypes were found in common.

This clone appeared a single time. Its matching antigen is unknown. Here immunoSEQ multiplex PCR was the method, and the copy in TCRdb shows in-frame clones only, minus some. The sample has about 2 million clones, roughly 94% seen once. The source of this sequence is a young man in good health. The sample consisted of naive CD4+ T cells sorted from blood. Specified subset: CD45RA+ positively selected.

The CDR3 protein is CASSIARVGNYGYTF. CDR3 bases: TGTGCCAGCAGTATCGCAAGGGTAGGAAACTATGGCTACACCTTC. The gene calls are TRBV2 and TRBJ1-2; D uncertain. The V end lost 5 bases, the J end lost 2 bases, and 15 bases lay between the germline ends. The CDR3 runs 15 residues. CDR1 and CDR2 from the germline V gene are SNHLY and FYNNEI.